This TCR beta chain was documented in a study of STAT5B mutations in CD4+ large granular lymphocyte leukemia. Findings and caveats of the study: Patient CD4-sorted repertoires looked more clonal than healthy CD4+ repertoires, even without putative leukemic clones. Compared with healthy controls (2/35), patient top clones favored TRBV06 (8/27).

A word on this clone: Its antigen is unidentified.

CDR3 length: 13 amino acids. Trimming stripped 2 bases from V and 5 bases from J, with 10 bases between. Looked up from germline, CDR1 is SGDLS and CDR2 is YYNGEE. Clones were sequenced by immunoSEQ multiplex PCR, and TCRdb holds only the in-frame ones, with some missing. The data contain 15,000 to 25,000 clones, around 84% of them singletons. The sample comprised CD4+ T cells from blood buffy coats. The J gene is TRBJ1-1, the V gene TRBV9, with D perhaps matching TRBD1 (6 bases). The TCR comes from a human donor in good health. This chain's CDR3 is CASSVTGYTEAFF. CDR3 DNA: TGTGCCAGCAGCGTGACAGGTTATACTGAAGCTTTCTTT.